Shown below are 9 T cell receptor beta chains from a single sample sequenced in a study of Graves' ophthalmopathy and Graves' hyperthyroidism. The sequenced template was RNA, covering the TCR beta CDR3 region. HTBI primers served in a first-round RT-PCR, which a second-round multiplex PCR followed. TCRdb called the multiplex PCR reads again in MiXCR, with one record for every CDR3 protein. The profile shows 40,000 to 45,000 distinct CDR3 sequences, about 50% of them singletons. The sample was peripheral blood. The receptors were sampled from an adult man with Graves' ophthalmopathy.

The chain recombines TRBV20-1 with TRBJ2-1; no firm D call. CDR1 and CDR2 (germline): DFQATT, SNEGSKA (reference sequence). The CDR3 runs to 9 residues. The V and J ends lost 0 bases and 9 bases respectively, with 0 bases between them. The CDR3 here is CSARDEQFF. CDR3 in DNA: TGCAGTGCTAGAGATGAGCAGTTCTTC.

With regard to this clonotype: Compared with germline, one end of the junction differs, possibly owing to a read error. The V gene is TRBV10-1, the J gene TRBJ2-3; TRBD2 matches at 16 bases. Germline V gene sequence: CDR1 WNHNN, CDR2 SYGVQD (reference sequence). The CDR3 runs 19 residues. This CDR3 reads CASSSGTSGRETSTGTQYF. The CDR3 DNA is TGCGCCAGCAGCTCCGGGACTAGCGGGAGGGAGACTAGCACAGGTACGCAGTATTTT.

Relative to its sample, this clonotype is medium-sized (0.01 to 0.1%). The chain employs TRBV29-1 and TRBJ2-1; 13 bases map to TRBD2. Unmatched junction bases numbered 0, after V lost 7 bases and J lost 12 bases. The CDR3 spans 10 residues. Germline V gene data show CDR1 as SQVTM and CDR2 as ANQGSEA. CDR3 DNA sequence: TGCAGCGGGACTAGCGGGAGGCAGTTCTTC. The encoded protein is CSGTSGRQFF.

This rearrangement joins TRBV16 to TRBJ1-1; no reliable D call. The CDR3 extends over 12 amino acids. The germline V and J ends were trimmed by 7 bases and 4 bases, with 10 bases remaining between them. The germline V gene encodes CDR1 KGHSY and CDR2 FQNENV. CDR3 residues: CASNRGGTEAFF. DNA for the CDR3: TGTGCCAGCAACCGAGGAGGCACTGAAGCTTTCTTT.

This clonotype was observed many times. The CDR3 DNA sequence: TGTGCCAGCAGTTTAGTACACCCCTCCTGGAAAGAGACCCAGTACTTC. Protein product: CASSLVHPSWKETQYF. The J gene is TRBJ2-5, the V gene TRBV28; no clear D gene. V was trimmed by 2 bases and J by 3 bases, leaving 16 bases between them. Germline-derived CDR1 and CDR2 are MDHEN and SYDVKM. This CDR3 is 16 amino acids long. The variable domain in full, completed from reference TRBV28 and TRBJ2-5, reads DVKVTQSSRYLVKRTGEKVFLECVQDMDHENMFWYRQDPGLGLRLIYFSYDVKMKEKGDIPEGYSVSREKKERFSLILESASTNQTSMYLCASSLVHPSWKETQYFGPGTRLLVL.

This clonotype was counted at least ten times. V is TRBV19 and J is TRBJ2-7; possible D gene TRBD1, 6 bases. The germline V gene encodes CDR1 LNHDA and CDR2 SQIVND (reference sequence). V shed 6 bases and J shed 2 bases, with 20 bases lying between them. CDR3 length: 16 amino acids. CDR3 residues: CASSPRLAGGPYEQYF. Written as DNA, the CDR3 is TGTGCCAGTAGCCCAAGGTTGGCTGGGGGCCCCTACGAGCAGTACTTC.

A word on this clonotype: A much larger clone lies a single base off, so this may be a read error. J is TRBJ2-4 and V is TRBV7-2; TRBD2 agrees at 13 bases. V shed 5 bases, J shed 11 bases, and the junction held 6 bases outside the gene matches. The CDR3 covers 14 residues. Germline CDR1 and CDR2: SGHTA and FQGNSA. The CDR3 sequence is CASSPRLAGGVQYF. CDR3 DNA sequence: TGTGCCAGCAGCCCCCGACTAGCGGGGGGCGTTCAGTACTTC. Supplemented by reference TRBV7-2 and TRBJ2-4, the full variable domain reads GAGVSQSPSNKVTEKGKDVELRCDPISGHTALYWYRQSLGQGLEFLIYFQGNSAPDKSGLPSDRFSAERTGGSVSTLTIQRTQQEDSAVYLCASSPRLAGGVQYFGAGTRLSVL.

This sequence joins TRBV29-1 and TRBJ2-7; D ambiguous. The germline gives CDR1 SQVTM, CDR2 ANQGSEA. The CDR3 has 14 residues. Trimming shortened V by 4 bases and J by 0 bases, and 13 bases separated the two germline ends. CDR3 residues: CSVAPMRSSYEQYF. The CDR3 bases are TGCAGCGTTGCTCCTATGAGGAGCTCCTACGAGCAGTACTTC.

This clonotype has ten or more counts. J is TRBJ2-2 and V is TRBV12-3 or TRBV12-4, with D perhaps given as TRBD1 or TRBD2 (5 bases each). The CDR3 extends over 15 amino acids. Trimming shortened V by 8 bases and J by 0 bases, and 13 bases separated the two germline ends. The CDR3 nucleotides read TGTGCCAGCGCTCATCGGGGCGCGAACACCGGGGAGCTGTTTTTT. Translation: CASAHRGANTGELFF.